One sample yielded the 30 T cell receptor beta chains listed below, sequenced in a study of cytomegalovirus exposure and HLA in healthy donors. The protocol was immunoSEQ multiplex PCR, while the TCRdb copy is restricted to in-frame clones and leaves out a portion. This sample has about 130,000 clones; about 88% occur once, and the top ten carry 0.95% to 1.5%. The sequenced sample was PBMCs. Every receptor here comes from a woman aged 18-35 years in good health and CMV-seronegative.

The chain is built from TRBV9 and TRBJ2-5, with D possibly matching TRBD2 (6 bases). CDR1 and CDR2 from the germline V gene are SGDLS and YYNGEE. The CDR3 runs 16 residues. Trimming pared 0 bases from V and 0 bases from J, leaving 12 bases between. The DNA of the CDR3 is TGTGCCAGCAGCGTAGCTGGCGGGGTTCACCAAGAGACCCAGTACTTC. As protein: CASSVAGGVHQETQYF.

The chain couples TRBV7-9 to TRBJ1-5; TRBD1 matches at 8 bases. The V gene end was trimmed by 0 bases and the J gene end by 2 bases; junction bases not matched to a gene: 3. The CDR3 is 16 residues long. The germline CDR1 and CDR2 sequences are SEHNR and FQNEAQ (reference sequence). This CDR3 is CASSLARTGRNQPQHF. The CDR3 nucleotides read TGTGCCAGCAGCTTAGCACGGACAGGGCGCAATCAGCCCCAGCATTTT.

The V call is TRBV25-1, the J call TRBJ1-2; TRBD1 matches 9 bases. This CDR3 has 13 amino acids. Germline V gives CDR1 MGHDK, CDR2 SYGVNS. The J segment lost 9 bases and the V segment lost 4 bases, leaving 6 bases of the junction unmatched. The CDR3 sequence is CASSGRQGDRYTF. The CDR3 bases are TGTGCCAGCAGTGGTCGACAGGGGGATCGCTACACCTTC.

The chain uses TRBV25-1 and TRBJ1-5; 10 positions agree with TRBD1. The CDR3 spans 17 residues. Germline CDR1 and CDR2: MGHDK and SYGVNS. The V and J ends lost 1 base and 3 bases, in that order; junction bases with no gene match: 6. The DNA of the CDR3 is TGTGCCAGCAGTGAATGGGGGACAGGGGTCCTCAATCAGCCCCAGCATTTT. Residues: CASSEWGTGVLNQPQHF.

The J gene is TRBJ2-2, the V gene TRBV5-5, with D possibly being TRBD2 (7 bases). Germline CDR1 SGHKS, CDR2 YYEKEE (reference sequence). This CDR3 region has 16 residues. Trimming took off 4 bases at V and 7 bases at J, with 20 bases between the two ends. The CDR3 sequence: CASSTSLGGRVGELFF. The CDR3 bases are TGTGCCAGCAGCACCTCTTTGGGGGGGCGTGTCGGGGAGCTGTTTTTT.

The chain joins TRBV10-1 to TRBJ1-1; D remains ambiguous. V shed 8 bases and J shed 1 base, with 11 bases lying between them. The CDR3 length is 13 residues. The germline V gene has CDR1 WNHNN and CDR2 SYGVQD (reference sequence). CDR3 sequence reads: CASALRGNTEAFF. CDR3 sequence (DNA): TGCGCCAGCGCCCTCCGGGGGAACACTGAAGCTTTCTTT.

V gene TRBV19 combines with J gene TRBJ1-5; no firm D call. Germline V CDR1 and CDR2: LNHDA, SQIVND (reference sequence). This CDR3 comprises 14 residues. V gave up 3 bases and J gave up 4 bases, with 10 bases separating them. CDR3 sequence reads: CASSIFGRNQPQHF. CDR3 bases: TGTGCCAGTAGTATCTTCGGCAGGAATCAGCCCCAGCATTTT. The whole variable domain, filled in from reference TRBV19 and TRBJ1-5, reads DGGITQSPKYLFRKEGQNVTLSCEQNLNHDAMYWYRQDPGQGLRLIYYSQIVNDFQKGDIAEGYSVSREKKESFPLTVTSAQKNPTAFYLCASSIFGRNQPQHFGDGTRLSIL.

The chain is built from TRBV27 and TRBJ2-3; TRBD2 is a possible D gene (6 bases). V was pared by 6 bases and J by 3 bases, with 7 bases between. Germline V gene sequence: CDR1 MNHEY, CDR2 SMNVEV (reference sequence). The CDR3 is 12 amino acids. The CDR3, as DNA: TGTGCCAGCAGACTAGCTACAGATACGCAGTATTTT. Residues: CASRLATDTQYF.

This chain links TRBV9 with TRBJ1-1; possibly TRBD1 for D (5 bases). The CDR3 extends over 17 amino acids. The germline CDR1 and CDR2 sequences are SGDLS and YYNGEE. V shed 3 bases and J shed 5 bases, with 23 bases lying between them. The CDR3 coding sequence is TGTGCCAGCAGCGAGGACCCAGGAGGGGCGCGGGGGACTGAAGCTTTCTTT. This codes for CASSEDPGGARGTEAFF.

This chain uses TRBV4-1 with TRBJ2-7; TRBD1 aligns across 8 bases. Trimming at V came to 0 bases and at J to 3 bases, leaving 16 bases not matched to a gene. Germline V lookup: CDR1 MGHRA, CDR2 YSYEKL. CDR3 length equals 19 residues. The CDR3 here is CASSQERGIYRGNHYEQYF. CDR3 in DNA: TGCGCCAGCAGCCAAGAAAGAGGAATCTACAGGGGGAATCACTACGAGCAGTACTTC.

The chain has TRBV4-2 and TRBJ2-1; TRBD2 matches at 9 bases. V shed 1 base and J 6 bases; nucleotides not matched to a gene: 4. Germline V lookup: CDR1 LGHNA, CDR2 YNFKEQ. CDR3 length: 15 amino acids. CDR3 coding DNA: TGTGCCAGCAGCCAAGGACTAGCGGACGTCAATGAGCAGTTCTTC. Translating it yields CASSQGLADVNEQFF.

The V call is TRBV9, the J call TRBJ2-5, with 9 positions matching TRBD1. Germline CDR1 and CDR2: SGDLS and YYNGEE. V gave up 3 bases and J gave up 5 bases; unmatched junction bases: 14. This CDR3 is 17 amino acids long. The CDR3 region is CASSADPGQGSAETQYF. The CDR3 DNA reads TGTGCCAGCAGCGCCGACCCGGGACAGGGTTCGGCCGAGACCCAGTACTTC.

The chain has TRBV11-2 and TRBJ1-3, with 8 bases aligning to TRBD1. V trimming: 1 base; J trimming: 4 bases; junction bases outside the gene matches: 6. Germline-derived CDR1 and CDR2 are SGHAT and FQNNGV. The CDR3 length is 16 residues. This CDR3 reads CASSLAGGDRGNTIYF. In nucleotides, the CDR3 is TGTGCCAGCAGCTTAGCCGGTGGGGACAGGGGAAACACCATATATTTT.

The table lists this clone with a few counts. The chain carries TRBV19 and TRBJ1-6, with D possibly TRBD1 on 6 matching bases. CDR3 length: 13 residues. Germline V gives CDR1 LNHDA, CDR2 SQIVND (reference sequence). V gave up 8 bases and J gave up 5 bases, with 10 bases separating them. CDR3 protein: CASSGENNSPLHF. DNA for the CDR3: TGTGCCAGTTCAGGGGAGAATAATTCACCCCTCCACTTT.

This clone has a handful of counts. The chain employs TRBV7-9 and TRBJ1-2; TRBD1 aligns across 7 bases. The CDR3 is made up of 14 amino acids. Germline-derived CDR1 and CDR2 are SEHNR and FQNEAQ (reference sequence). J gave up 7 bases and V 5 bases, and 10 bases lay outside the gene matches. This chain's CDR3 is CASSPSQGQRGYTF. The CDR3 bases are TGTGCCAGCAGCCCCTCACAGGGGCAGCGTGGCTACACCTTC.

The V and J genes are TRBV5-1 and TRBJ1-1; 8 nucleotides align to TRBD1. The CDR3 consists of 13 residues. The V gene's germline CDR1 is SGHRS and CDR2 YFSETQ. J was trimmed by 7 bases and V by 3 bases; bases with no gene match: 5. The CDR3 spells CASSSTGAGEAFF. CDR3 DNA: TGCGCCAGCAGCTCGACAGGGGCCGGTGAAGCTTTCTTT.

This rearrangement joins TRBV7-3 to TRBJ1-1; the D gene is possibly TRBD1 (6 bases). V lost 2 bases and J 1 base, leaving 11 bases between the germline ends. The CDR3 sequence is 15 residues long. Per germline, CDR1 SGHTA and CDR2 FQGTGA. CDR3 nucleotides: TGTGCCAGCAGCTTAGAGGGACACTCGAACACTGAAGCTTTCTTT. Translating gives CASSLEGHSNTEAFF.

The chain uses TRBV4-1 and TRBJ2-7; 9 nucleotides align to TRBD2. V lost 0 bases and J lost 2; bases outside the gene matches: 11. The germline V gene has CDR1 MGHRA and CDR2 YSYEKL. The CDR3 length is 18 residues. CDR3: CASSQDELAGISPYEQYF. CDR3 sequence (DNA): TGCGCCAGCAGCCAAGATGAACTAGCGGGCATTTCCCCCTACGAGCAGTACTTC.

This clone is a singleton in its sample. This chain links TRBV7-3 with TRBJ2-1; D is possibly TRBD1 (5 bases). V lost 2 bases to trimming and J lost 7 bases, with 15 bases between them. The CDR3 covers 15 residues. The germline gives CDR1 SGHTA, CDR2 FQGTGA. The CDR3 DNA follows: TGTGCCAGCAGCTTAGGTCTGGACATTGGGAATGAGCAGTTCTTC. This translates into CASSLGLDIGNEQFF. Full variable domain (rest looked up from reference TRBV7-3 and TRBJ2-1): GAGVSQTPSNKVTEKGKYVELRCDPISGHTALYWYRQSLGQGPEFLIYFQGTGAADDSGLPNDRFFAVRPEGSVSTLKIQRTERGDSAVYLCASSLGLDIGNEQFFGPGTRLTVL.

The chain recombines TRBV5-1 with TRBJ2-7; 9 bases map to TRBD2. The CDR3 runs to 15 residues. Germline V gene data show CDR1 as SGHRS and CDR2 as YFSETQ. J was trimmed by 4 bases and V by 7 bases; bases with no gene match: 12. The CDR3 DNA follows: TGCGCCAGCGGGGGCCCGGCTAGCGGGGTGTACGAGCAGTACTTC. It encodes CASGGPASGVYEQYF.

The gene calls are TRBV6-4 and TRBJ1-2, with a tentative D call TRBD1 (5 bases). The length of the CDR3 is 15 residues. V was pared by 3 bases and J by 4 bases, with 15 bases between. CDR1 is MRHNA, CDR2 SNTAGT, per germline. CDR3 DNA: TGTGCCAGCAGTGATGTTTCAGGGTCGATCTATGGCTACACCTTC. It translates to CASSDVSGSIYGYTF.

The V call is TRBV28, the J call TRBJ1-2; maybe TRBD1 (6 bases). CDR1 and CDR2 from the germline V gene are MDHEN and SYDVKM. Trimming removed 4 bases from V and 8 bases from J, with 14 bases in between. The CDR3 covers 13 residues. Here the CDR3 DNA reads TGTGCCAGCAGTTCAGGGGCGGGGGTCGGCTACACCTTC. As protein: CASSSGAGVGYTF.

J is TRBJ2-2 and V is TRBV5-1; tentatively, D is TRBD1 (6 bases). Looked up from germline, CDR1 is SGHRS and CDR2 is YFSETQ. Deletions cut 2 bases from V and 6 bases from J, with 11 bases between. This CDR3 has 14 amino acids. CDR3 residues: CASSFMGAAGELFF. The CDR3 DNA reads TGCGCCAGCAGCTTTATGGGGGCGGCCGGGGAGCTGTTTTTT.

The CDR3 DNA reads as TGCAGCGTTGTTACAGCGGGGGGCGCAACAGATACGCAGTATTTT. It is translated as CSVVTAGGATDTQYF. V and J are TRBV29-1 and TRBJ2-3; the match to TRBD2 covers 9 bases. Trimming cost V 4 bases and J 3 bases; bases outside gene matches: 8. Germline CDR1 SQVTM, CDR2 ANQGSEA. The CDR3 has 15 residues.

In this sample, this clone turned up a few times. This chain links TRBV10-3 with TRBJ1-3; a weak D match, TRBD1 (5 bases). V shed 3 bases and J shed 2 bases, with 11 bases lying between them. The CDR3 length is 15 residues. Germline CDR1 ENHRY, CDR2 SYGVKD. CDR3: CAISDRVVAGNTIYF. CDR3 in DNA: TGTGCCATCAGTGACAGGGTGGTCGCTGGAAACACCATATATTTT.

The chain has TRBV6-6 and TRBJ1-2; D is possibly TRBD1 (5 bases). The V end was cut by 6 bases, the J end by 9 bases, with 14 bases between. Looked up from germline, CDR1 is MNHNY and CDR2 is SVGAGI (reference sequence). The CDR3 spans 12 residues. The CDR3 DNA reads TGTGCCAGCAGGACGGGACTTTCGAGCTACACCTTC. This translates into CASRTGLSSYTF.

The chain employs TRBV6-5 and TRBJ1-2, with 11 bases lining up with TRBD1. The germline CDR1 and CDR2 sequences are MNHEY and SVGAGI. V lost 0 bases to trimming and J lost 4 bases; unmatched junction nucleotides: 4. The CDR3 has 16 amino acids. The CDR3 spells CASSYSWTGGSYGYTF. CDR3 DNA: TGTGCCAGCAGTTACTCTTGGACAGGGGGCAGCTATGGCTACACCTTC.

The J gene is TRBJ2-7, the V gene TRBV6-1, with 8 bases lining up with TRBD1. Germline CDR1 reads MNHNS; CDR2 reads SASEGT. The trim removed 7 bases at V and 3 bases at J, leaving 5 bases unmatched. The CDR3 length is 13 residues. CDR3 nucleotide sequence: TGTGCCAGCAAACAGGGGGTAGGCTACGAGCAGTACTTC. Amino acids: CASKQGVGYEQYF.

The DNA of the CDR3 is TGTGCCAGCAGTTACACCAGGACAGGGCCCTACGAGCAGTACTTC. Its translation is CASSYTRTGPYEQYF. V gene TRBV6-6 combines with J gene TRBJ2-7; TRBD1 matches at 8 bases. Looked up from germline, CDR1 is MNHNY and CDR2 is SVGAGI (reference sequence). The trim removed 2 bases at V and 2 bases at J, leaving 5 bases unmatched. The CDR3 consists of 15 residues.

This sequence joins TRBV7-2 and TRBJ1-5, with D possibly TRBD1 on 5 matching bases. The CDR3 is 16 residues long. Germline V gene sequence: CDR1 SGHTA, CDR2 FQGNSA. V lost 5 bases and J 2 bases, leaving 16 bases between the germline ends. The CDR3 DNA follows: TGTGCCAGCAGCCCCCATATGACAGTGGGCAATCAGCCCCAGCATTTT. This translates into CASSPHMTVGNQPQHF.